The TCR beta chain under discussion was sequenced for a study of T cell repertoires in cytomegalovirus infection. Study overall: CMV infection and matching HLA type were both indicated by public TCR beta signatures. General study findings and limits: HLA-C-restricted CMV clonotypes gave the most frequent clonotype in two of eight donors. Identification of carriers of CMV plus the relevant HLA was performed using cumulative public TCR beta family frequency.

To note about this clonotype: The antigen remains undetermined.

TCRdb re-derived calls from the reads in MiXCR, one entry per CDR3 protein. The sample has approximately 700,000 distinct CDR3 sequences, less than 40% seen once. This CDR3 comprises 14 residues. Trimming shortened V by 8 bases and J by 3 bases, and 17 bases separated the two germline ends. CDR1 and CDR2 from the germline V gene are MDHEN and SYDVKM. V gene TRBV28 combines with J gene TRBJ2-7; maybe TRBD2 (6 bases). The receptor was derived from a human donor in good health (CMV status not recorded). Some clones in this sample may be carry-over from other donors' samples. Sequenced: PBMCs. This CDR3 reads CASAPPGLFYEQYF. CDR3 nucleotide sequence: TGTGCCAGCGCACCTCCGGGACTCTTCTACGAGCAGTACTTC.